The 21 T cell receptor beta chains presented below share a single source sample, sequenced in a study of T cells expressing NK-cell markers. TCRdb re-called the 5' RACE reads; one entry per CDR3 protein, DNA not given. The table lists approximately 550,000 distinct CDR3 sequences. Material: blood T cells: a sorted CD56 or NKG2C T cell subset, CD4+ or CD8+ T cells, or bulk PBMC T cells (not recorded which). These receptors all come from a man aged 18 to 30 in good health.

The gene calls are TRBV7-8 and TRBJ2-7; the D call from TCRdb, TRBD2, cannot be confirmed without DNA. The CDR3 covers 15 residues. Germline CDR1 and CDR2: SGHVS and FQNEAQ. CDR3 sequence: CASSPAATSSYEQYF.

The chain couples TRBV30 to TRBJ2-1; with no DNA, the TCRdb D assignment of TRBD1 cannot be verified. CDR3 length: 15 residues. Germline CDR1 is GTSNPN and CDR2 is SVGIG (reference sequence). CDR3: CAWSVKAGVGNEQFF. The full variable domain, in which reference TRBV30 and TRBJ2-1 provide the parts outside the CDR3, is SQTIHQWPATLVQPVGSPLSLECTVEGTSNPNLYWYRQAAGRGLQLLFYSVGIGQISSEVPQNLSASRPQDRQFILSSKKLLLSDSGFYLCAWSVKAGVGNEQFFGPGTRLTVL.

The V and J genes are TRBV9 and TRBJ2-3; TCRdb outputs TRBD1, but without DNA this stays unchecked. The germline CDR1 and CDR2 sequences are SGDLS and YYNGEE. The CDR3 runs to 16 residues. The chain's CDR3 is CASSVSSTGSTDTQYF. Together with reference TRBV9 and TRBJ2-3, the CDR3 gives the full variable domain: DSGVTQTPKHLITATGQRVTLRCSPRSGDLSVYWYQQSLDQGLQFLIQYYNGEERAKGNILERFSAQQFPDLHSELNLSSLELGDSALYFCASSVSSTGSTDTQYFGPGTRLTVL.

The chain has TRBV18 and TRBJ2-7. Per the germline V gene, CDR1 is KGHSH and CDR2 is LQKENI. CDR3 length equals 14 residues. The CDR3 sequence is CASSPTRATYEQYF. Supplemented by reference TRBV18 and TRBJ2-7, the full variable domain reads NAGVMQNPRHLVRRRGQEARLRCSPMKGHSHVYWYRQLPEEGLKFMVYLQKENIIDESGMPKERFSAEFPKEGPSILRIQQVVRGDSAAYFCASSPTRATYEQYFGPGTRLTVT.

The rearrangement uses TRBV7-8 and TRBJ2-2. The CDR3 is 16 amino acids. Germline-derived CDR1 and CDR2 are SGHVS and FQNEAQ. The chain's CDR3 is CASSLELLENTGELFF.

This chain joins TRBV20-1 and TRBJ1-1; absent DNA, TCRdb's TRBD1 call cannot be checked. The CDR3 runs 15 residues. CDR1 is DFQATT and CDR2 is SNEGSKA in the germline V gene (reference sequence). The CDR3: CSARGQGNLNTEAFF.

The CDR3 is CASSSLDEGAGELFF. The J gene is TRBJ2-2, the V gene TRBV5-6; TCRdb proposes TRBD1, but this gene call is untestable without DNA. The CDR3 is 15 residues long. CDR1 and CDR2 (germline): SGHDT, YYEEEE.

The gene calls are TRBV9 and TRBJ2-3. This CDR3 contains 16 residues. Looked up from germline, CDR1 is SGDLS and CDR2 is YYNGEE. This CDR3 reads CASSVGNVGNTDTQYF.

The rearrangement joins TRBV7-2 to TRBJ2-7. The CDR3 length is 14 residues. Germline V gene lookup returns CDR1 SGHTA and CDR2 FQGNSA. CDR3 loop: CASSAGPNSYEQYF. The full variable domain, rest sourced from reference TRBV7-2 and TRBJ2-7, is GAGVSQSPSNKVTEKGKDVELRCDPISGHTALYWYRQSLGQGLEFLIYFQGNSAPDKSGLPSDRFSAERTGGSVSTLTIQRTQQEDSAVYLCASSAGPNSYEQYFGPGTRLTVT.

The chain carries TRBV12-3 or TRBV12-4 and TRBJ2-6; TCRdb calls TRBD1, which cannot be checked without DNA. The CDR3 runs to 17 residues. CDR3 protein: CASSGQAGLSGANVLTF.

J is TRBJ2-7 and V is TRBV6-5; there is no DNA to check the TCRdb D call of TRBD2. The CDR3 loop spans 15 amino acids. Germline CDR1 is MNHEY and CDR2 is SVGAGI. The CDR3 protein is CASSRWRESRYEQYF.

The V and J genes are TRBV20-1 and TRBJ1-2. Per germline, CDR1 DFQATT and CDR2 SNEGSKA (reference sequence). This CDR3 contains 11 residues. The CDR3 loop reads CSARGDWGYTF.

The chain has TRBV24-1 and TRBJ2-1; TCRdb gives TRBD2 as the D gene, but with no DNA this cannot be confirmed. Germline V lookup: CDR1 KGHDR, CDR2 SFDVKD. CDR3 length: 15 amino acids. The chain's CDR3 is CATSDWTSGRSEQFF.

V and J are TRBV10-3 and TRBJ2-7. CDR3 length: 11 residues. The germline gives CDR1 ENHRY, CDR2 SYGVKD. This CDR3 is CAISESEEQYF.

The chain couples TRBV11-2 to TRBJ2-5; TCRdb's assignment of TRBD1 cannot be checked, as there is no DNA. The germline gives CDR1 SGHAT, CDR2 FQNNGV. The CDR3 contains 14 residues. The CDR3 loop is CASTPGAEQETQYF.

The chain employs TRBV5-8 and TRBJ1-1; the TCRdb D gene call, TRBD1, has no DNA to confirm it. The germline gives CDR1 SGHTS, CDR2 YDEGEE. CDR3 size: 14 residues. CDR3 loop: CASSPEGGHTEAFF.

The chain carries TRBV5-6 and TRBJ2-2; lacking DNA, the TRBD1 call made by TCRdb goes unchecked. Germline-derived CDR1 and CDR2 are SGHDT and YYEEEE. CDR3 length: 15 residues. CDR3 protein: CASSAPTGEGGELFF. Complete variable domain (other parts from reference TRBV5-6 and TRBJ2-2): DAGVTQSPTHLIKTRGQQVTLRCSPKSGHDTVSWYQQALGQGPQFIFQYYEEEERQRGNFPDRFSGHQFPNYSSELNVNALLLGDSALYLCASSAPTGEGGELFFGEGSRLTVL.

The chain joins TRBV30 to TRBJ2-1; the TCRdb D gene call, TRBD2, has no DNA to confirm it. Looked up from germline, CDR1 is GTSNPN and CDR2 is SVGIG (reference sequence). The CDR3 has 12 amino acids. The CDR3: CAWTSGTNEQFF.

The V call is TRBV9, the J call TRBJ2-6. The CDR3 totals 15 residues. The V gene's germline CDR1 is SGDLS and CDR2 YYNGEE. This CDR3 is CASSVATTGANVLTF. Drawing the rest from reference TRBV9 and TRBJ2-6, the complete variable domain is DSGVTQTPKHLITATGQRVTLRCSPRSGDLSVYWYQQSLDQGLQFLIQYYNGEERAKGNILERFSAQQFPDLHSELNLSSLELGDSALYFCASSVATTGANVLTFGAGSRLTVL.

This chain joins TRBV6-2 or TRBV6-3 and TRBJ1-5; the D call from TCRdb, TRBD1, cannot be confirmed without DNA. This CDR3 region has 14 residues. CDR1 is MNHEY, CDR2 SVGEGT, per germline. CDR3: CASRFDRVHQPQHF.

The chain joins TRBV5-1 to TRBJ2-7; there is no DNA to check the TCRdb D call of TRBD1. The germline V gene has CDR1 SGHRS and CDR2 YFSETQ. The CDR3 is 13 amino acids. CDR3 residues: CASSGQGGYEQYF.